The 30 T cell receptor beta chains reported below all come from one sample, sequenced in a study of type 1 regulatory T cells. From the reads, TCRdb called clonotypes with MiXCR, one entry per CDR3 protein. The sample records some 25,000 distinct CDR3 sequences, roughly 72% being singletons. These receptors have no known antigen. The sample was cultured T cells, either the whole culture or a sorted T cell fraction (not recorded which). Subset meaning: Tr1-enriched cell product generated in vitro against host alloantigens. The receptors were gathered from a human donor in good health.

CDR3 in DNA: TGCAGTGCTAACCCGACGCTAGCGGGGAGACAAGAGACCCAGTACTTC. This encodes CSANPTLAGRQETQYF. V usage is TRBV20-1 and J usage is TRBJ2-5; 9 nucleotides match TRBD2. The V gene's germline CDR1 is DFQATT and CDR2 SNEGSKA (reference sequence). The V and J ends lost 4 bases and 2 bases, in that order; junction bases with no gene match: 11. The CDR3 runs 16 residues.

This sequence joins TRBV5-1 and TRBJ2-3; 9 bases fit TRBD1. V shed 4 bases and J 6 bases; nucleotides not matched to a gene: 18. This CDR3 contains 18 residues. Germline-derived CDR1 and CDR2 are SGHRS and YFSETQ. CDR3 DNA: TGCGCCAGCAGCCCACCAAAAACTCCCGGGACAGGGACCGATACGCAGTATTTT. Translating it yields CASSPPKTPGTGTDTQYF.

The chain couples TRBV10-3 to TRBJ2-3; possibly TRBD1 or TRBD2 for D (6 bases each). V lost 6 bases and J 4 bases, leaving 11 bases between the germline ends. In germline, CDR1 is ENHRY, CDR2 SYGVKD. The CDR3 length is 13 residues. CDR3 sequence (DNA): TGTGCCATCAGAGAGGGGGGATCAGATACGCAGTATTTT. Amino acids: CAIREGGSDTQYF.

The DNA of the CDR3 is TGTGCCAGCAGCTTAGGTTCGTATTCCACTGAAGCTTTCTTT. Protein sequence: CASSLGSYSTEAFF. The chain couples TRBV7-9 to TRBJ1-1, with unresolved D. The CDR3 is made up of 14 amino acids. Germline CDR1 is SEHNR and CDR2 is FQNEAQ (reference sequence). With 1 base removed from V and 4 bases from J, the gap between germline ends came to 10 bases.

V usage is TRBV11-1 and J usage is TRBJ2-3; 9 nucleotides match TRBD1. This CDR3 region has 15 residues. Unmatched junction bases numbered 1, after V lost 3 bases and J lost 0 bases. The germline V gene encodes CDR1 SGHAT and CDR2 FQDESV (reference sequence). The CDR3 nucleotides are TGTGCCAGCAGCTTCGGACAGGGGAGCACAGATACGCAGTATTTT. Protein product: CASSFGQGSTDTQYF.

The rearrangement uses TRBV5-1 and TRBJ2-1; 8 bases match TRBD2. Trimming removed 1 base from V and 6 bases from J; junction bases left unmatched: 3. The CDR3 consists of 14 residues. CDR1 is SGHRS and CDR2 is YFSETQ in the germline V gene. The DNA for the CDR3 is TGCGCCAGCAGCTTGTTGGGGACTAGCAATGAGCAGTTCTTC. Amino acid sequence: CASSLLGTSNEQFF.

V and J are TRBV18 and TRBJ1-1, with 9 bases lining up with TRBD1. This CDR3 comprises 20 residues. V shed 3 bases, J shed 0 bases, and the junction held 17 bases outside the gene matches. The germline CDR1 and CDR2 sequences are KGHSH and LQKENI. CDR3 sequence (DNA): TGTGCCAGCTCACCTCGCGTCCCGGGACAGGGCACGGCCGTGAACACTGAAGCTTTCTTT. It translates to CASSPRVPGQGTAVNTEAFF. Supplemented by reference TRBV18 and TRBJ1-1, the full variable domain reads NAGVMQNPRHLVRRRGQEARLRCSPMKGHSHVYWYRQLPEEGLKFMVYLQKENIIDESGMPKERFSAEFPKEGPSILRIQQVVRGDSAAYFCASSPRVPGQGTAVNTEAFFGQGTRLTVV.

The chain has TRBV5-1 and TRBJ1-3; D is ambiguous. Between the trimmed V and J ends, which lost 2 bases and 0 bases, there was a span of 9 bases. This CDR3 is 15 amino acids long. Germline loops: CDR1 SGHRS, CDR2 YFSETQ. The CDR3 DNA reads as TGCGCCAGCAGCTTCGGCAGCAGCTCTGGAAACACCATATATTTT. Its translation is CASSFGSSSGNTIYF.

V usage is TRBV14 and J usage is TRBJ1-1; tentative D call: TRBD1 (5 bases). CDR1 and CDR2 (germline): SGHDN, FVKESK. The CDR3 consists of 14 residues. V was clipped by 4 bases and J by 11 bases, with 20 bases between them. The CDR3 DNA reads TGTGCCAGCAGCCCCCCCAGCAGGGCTCGTCTGGCTTTCTTT. This translates into CASSPPSRARLAFF.

The chain carries TRBV5-1 and TRBJ2-3; D not certain. CDR1 SGHRS and CDR2 YFSETQ come from the germline V gene. The CDR3 spans 16 residues. The V and J ends lost 4 bases and 1 base respectively, with 16 bases between them. The CDR3 loop reads CASSGYGSVGTDTQYF. DNA for the CDR3: TGCGCCAGCAGCGGATACGGATCCGTGGGCACAGATACGCAGTATTTT.

The sample holds a few counts of this clonotype. CDR3 loop: CASSIVSGVSQETQYF. The CDR3, as DNA: TGTGCCAGTAGTATAGTCAGCGGCGTCAGTCAAGAGACCCAGTACTTC. This chain uses TRBV19 with TRBJ2-5; weak D call: TRBD2 (5 bases). With 1 base removed from V and 2 bases from J, the gap between germline ends came to 14 bases. The CDR3 length is 16 residues. The V gene's germline CDR1 is LNHDA and CDR2 SQIVND (reference sequence).

This clonotype qualifies as medium-sized. V gene TRBV11-2 combines with J gene TRBJ2-7, with D perhaps matching TRBD1 (6 bases). Trimming shortened V by 4 bases and J by 4 bases, and 17 bases separated the two germline ends. The CDR3 spans 15 residues. Germline V gives CDR1 SGHAT, CDR2 FQNNGV. The CDR3 nucleotides are TGTGCCAGCAGCTCCAGTCCGGGACAACAGTACGAGCAGTACTTC. Translating it yields CASSSSPGQQYEQYF.

This CDR3 reads CASRRLSRETQYF. CDR3 in DNA: TGTGCCAGCAGGCGACTCTCCCGCGAGACCCAGTACTTC. The chain carries TRBV3-1 and TRBJ2-5; D remains ambiguous. V dropped 6 bases and J dropped 5 bases, with 13 bases sitting between them. Germline CDR1 reads LGHDT; CDR2 reads YNNKEL (reference sequence). The CDR3 is 13 residues long.

This chain uses TRBV2 with TRBJ2-3; TRBD2 is a possible D gene (5 bases). CDR1 is SNHLY, CDR2 FYNNEI, per germline. V was cut by 4 bases and J by 0 bases, with 14 bases left in between. CDR3 length equals 16 residues. CDR3 in amino acids: CASSVQRLLSTDTQYF. For the CDR3, the DNA is TGTGCCAGCAGTGTTCAGCGGCTGTTGAGCACAGATACGCAGTATTTT.

V is TRBV11-2 and J is TRBJ2-7; D is ambiguous. V was trimmed by 1 base and J by 4 bases, leaving 5 bases between them. Per the germline V gene, CDR1 is SGHAT and CDR2 is FQNNGV. This CDR3 is 12 amino acids long. For the CDR3, the DNA is TGTGCCAGCAGCTTAGCTGAGTACGAGCAGTACTTC. This gives the protein CASSLAEYEQYF. The variable domain in full, with the rest retrieved from reference TRBV11-2 and TRBJ2-7, is EAGVAQSPRYKIIEKRQSVAFWCNPISGHATLYWYQQILGQGPKLLIQFQNNGVVDDSQLPKDRFSAERLKGVDSTLKIQPAKLEDSAVYLCASSLAEYEQYFGPGTRLTVT.

V and J are TRBV20-1 and TRBJ1-3; D remains unclear. The CDR3 runs to 14 residues. The V end lost 1 base, the J end lost 4 bases, and 11 bases lay between the germline ends. Germline loops: CDR1 DFQATT, CDR2 SNEGSKA (reference sequence). The chain's CDR3 is CSARVKPPGNTIYF. As DNA, the CDR3 is TGCAGTGCTAGAGTAAAACCGCCCGGAAACACCATATATTTT.

The chain carries TRBV5-1 and TRBJ2-3; the D gene is possibly TRBD2 (6 bases). This CDR3 region has 17 residues. Between the trimmed V and J ends, which lost 5 bases and 2 bases, there was a span of 21 bases. CDR1 is SGHRS, CDR2 YFSETQ, per germline. The DNA of the CDR3 is TGCGCCAGCAGACAAACCGGGAGTCTTGGAAACACAGATACGCAGTATTTT. It translates to CASRQTGSLGNTDTQYF.

The rearrangement uses TRBV7-9 and TRBJ1-2; D might be TRBD1 (6 bases). This CDR3 has 14 amino acids. The V end lost 5 bases, the J end lost 8 bases, and 18 bases lay between the germline ends. From germline, CDR1 is SEHNR and CDR2 FQNEAQ (reference sequence). CDR3 sequence (DNA): TGTGCCAGCAGCACGGACCGGACAGTCTTAGGCTACACCTTC. It is translated as CASSTDRTVLGYTF.

The rearrangement links TRBV9 to TRBJ2-2; D may be TRBD1 or TRBD2 (5 bases each). The CDR3 is 15 amino acids. CDR1 is SGDLS, CDR2 YYNGEE, per germline. V lost 6 bases and J lost 1, with 13 bases in between. The CDR3 DNA follows: TGTGCCAGCACCGACGGGGCGTGGAACACCGGGGAGCTGTTTTTT. It codes for CASTDGAWNTGELFF.

The chain carries TRBV7-8 and TRBJ1-6; D possibly corresponds to TRBD1 (5 bases). V was clipped by 6 bases and J by 9 bases, with 15 bases between them. Per the germline V gene, CDR1 is SGHVS and CDR2 is FQNEAQ. This CDR3 has 14 residues. The CDR3 sequence is CASSFQGAASPLHF. The CDR3 DNA sequence: TGTGCCAGCAGTTTCCAGGGAGCAGCTTCACCCCTCCACTTT.

The chain carries TRBV20-1 and TRBJ2-3; 7 positions agree with TRBD1. The CDR3 runs 12 residues. CDR1 and CDR2 (germline): DFQATT, SNEGSKA (reference sequence). After removal of 3 bases from V and 5 bases from J, the junction contained 2 bases not matched to a gene. DNA of the CDR3: TGCAGTGCTAGTACAGGGGTAGATACGCAGTATTTT. Its protein product is CSASTGVDTQYF.

This chain joins TRBV7-2 and TRBJ1-1, with a weak D call TRBD1 (5 bases). Germline CDR1 and CDR2: SGHTA and FQGNSA. Trimming took off 2 bases at V and 5 bases at J, with 9 bases between the two ends. The CDR3 is 13 amino acids. CDR3 nucleotide sequence: TGTGCCAGCAGCTTAATGGGGGTAACTGAAGCTTTCTTT. It encodes CASSLMGVTEAFF.

This clonotype showed up just a few times. The chain carries TRBV6-5 and TRBJ1-2; D gene uncertain. V was cut by 0 bases and J by 6 bases, with 20 bases left in between. The V gene's germline CDR1 is MNHEY and CDR2 SVGAGI. This CDR3 region has 17 residues. The CDR3 sequence is CASSYSKVTAVRNGYTF. The CDR3 nucleotides read TGTGCCAGCAGTTACTCTAAAGTTACCGCCGTGAGGAATGGCTACACCTTC.

The V call is TRBV19, the J call TRBJ1-6; D gene ambiguous. Germline CDR1 reads LNHDA; CDR2 reads SQIVND (reference sequence). CDR3 length: 14 residues. V lost 11 bases, J lost 3 bases, and 14 bases lay in between. This chain's CDR3 is CASSPGNYNSPLHF. The CDR3 nucleotides read TGTGCCTCCAGCCCTGGGAACTATAATTCACCCCTCCACTTT.

This clonotype appeared once. V gene TRBV20-1 combines with J gene TRBJ1-5, with no clear D. In germline, CDR1 is DFQATT, CDR2 SNEGSKA (reference sequence). V lost 7 bases, J lost 5 bases, and 12 bases lay in between. The CDR3 covers 12 residues. CDR3 amino acids: CSVRRPDQPQHF. CDR3 DNA: TGCAGTGTTCGACGGCCTGATCAGCCCCAGCATTTT.

This clonotype qualifies as medium-sized. V gene TRBV18 combines with J gene TRBJ2-2; 9 bases are a match to TRBD1. The V and J ends lost 4 bases and 3 bases, in that order; junction bases with no gene match: 3. The CDR3 is 15 amino acids. Germline loops: CDR1 KGHSH, CDR2 LQKENI. CDR3 sequence (DNA): TGTGCCAGCTCACTGGACAGGGGCGACACCGGGGAGCTGTTTTTT. Translated, it gives CASSLDRGDTGELFF.

V and J are TRBV2 and TRBJ2-5, with TRBD2 matching 8 bases. This CDR3 spans 14 amino acids. Per germline, CDR1 SNHLY and CDR2 FYNNEI. With V trimmed by 5 bases and J by 1 base, 3 bases remained unmatched. CDR3 sequence (DNA): TGTGCCAGCAGTCCCGGGGGGGCCCAAGAGACCCAGTACTTC. It is translated as CASSPGGAQETQYF.

The chain carries TRBV20-1 and TRBJ2-5, with 8 bases matching TRBD2. Unmatched junction bases numbered 14, after V lost 6 bases and J lost 5 bases. CDR3 length: 15 amino acids. CDR1 and CDR2 (germline): DFQATT, SNEGSKA (reference sequence). Written as DNA, the CDR3 is TGCAGTGCCCCAAACCGAGCGGGGGCGTGGGAGACCCAGTACTTC. Translation: CSAPNRAGAWETQYF.

The rearrangement uses TRBV19 and TRBJ1-6; the match to TRBD1 covers 8 bases. CDR3 length: 15 residues. Trimming took 3 bases from V and 9 from J; bases not matched to a gene: 7. The germline V gene has CDR1 LNHDA and CDR2 SQIVND (reference sequence). CDR3 sequence: CASSIRRGRGSPLHF. In DNA form, the CDR3 reads TGTGCCAGTAGTATCCGCAGGGGGCGGGGTTCACCCCTCCACTTT.

This chain links TRBV2 with TRBJ2-4; D may match TRBD1 or TRBD2 (5 bases each). The CDR3 is made up of 18 amino acids. Germline CDR1 reads SNHLY; CDR2 reads FYNNEI. Trimming pared 3 bases from V and 0 bases from J, leaving 18 bases between. The CDR3 here is CASSDDKPGRKAKNIQYF. The CDR3 DNA reads as TGTGCCAGCAGTGACGACAAGCCGGGGCGGAAAGCCAAAAACATTCAGTACTTC.